A selection of T cell receptor beta chains follows, all from one sample in a study of cytomegalovirus exposure and HLA in healthy donors. The assay was immunoSEQ multiplex PCR, and TCRdb's table has in-frame clones only and misses some. Of about 160,000 clones listed, about four fifths are singletons. Source material: PBMCs. The source is a man aged 25 to 40 in good health and CMV-seropositive. Each CDR3 is given with its conserved first and last residue. The D gene is left open where the match is weak. Clone size is not always given. Where it is, it says once, few, many or a class for expanded clones.

D: TRBD1; size: -; V: TRBV4-3; length: 15; J: TRBJ1-4; DNA: TGCGCCAGCAGCCAACCGGGACAGATAAATGAAAAACTGTTTTTT; CDR3: CASSQPGQINEKLFF
D: -; size: -; V: TRBV5-6; length: 16; J: TRBJ1-5; DNA: TGTGCCAGCAGCTTGGGAGGCCCCCGGTCCGATCAGCCCCAGCATTTT; CDR3: CASSLGGPRSDQPQHF
D: -; size: -; V: TRBV28; length: 13; J: TRBJ1-6; DNA: TGTGCCAGCAGCGGACAGCTCCCTGGGGCCCTCCACTTT; CDR3: CASSGQLPGALHF
D: -; size: few; V: TRBV27; length: 14; J: TRBJ1-6; DNA: TGTGCCAGCAGCCCCGAACGAGGGATTTCACCCCTCCACTTT; CDR3: CASSPERGISPLHF
D: TRBD1; size: many; V: TRBV28; length: 15; J: TRBJ2-2; DNA: TGTGCCAGCAGTACAGGGGCCGGAGACACCGGGGAGCTGTTTTTT; CDR3: CASSTGAGDTGELFF
D: -; size: few; V: TRBV27; length: 12; J: TRBJ2-7; DNA: TGTGCCAGCAGTCGGAATGGGGGGGAGCAGTACTTC; CDR3: CASSRNGGEQYF
D: -; size: -; V: TRBV7-6; length: 17; J: TRBJ2-3; DNA: TGTGCCAGCAGCCAAACGGTACAGGACAGTCCGCTGAATACGCAGTATTTT; CDR3: CASSQTVQDSPLNTQYF
D: TRBD2; size: -; V: TRBV29-1; length: 14; J: TRBJ2-3; DNA: TGCAGCGTAGATAGACTAGCGGGAGAGGGTACGCAGTATTTT; CDR3: CSVDRLAGEGTQYF
D: TRBD2; size: -; V: TRBV28; length: 13; J: TRBJ2-1; DNA: TGTGCCAGCAGGAATTTAGCGGGGGGGCGGCAGTTCTTC; CDR3: CASRNLAGGRQFF
D: -; size: -; V: TRBV6-5; length: 11; J: TRBJ1-2; DNA: TGTGCCACCCGGGATCCCTATGGCTACACCTTC; CDR3: CATRDPYGYTF
D: -; size: -; V: TRBV27; length: 12; J: TRBJ2-7; DNA: TGTGCCAGCAGTCTACCAGGGGACGAGCAGTACTTC; CDR3: CASSLPGDEQYF
D: TRBD1; size: -; V: TRBV13; length: 15; J: TRBJ1-6; DNA: TGTGCCAGCAGCTTCGGGACAGCGTATAATTCACCCCTCCACTTT; CDR3: CASSFGTAYNSPLHF
D: TRBD2; size: -; V: TRBV10-3; length: 15; J: TRBJ2-1; DNA: TGTGCCATCAGTAGAGTAGCGGGGGGTTACAATGAGCAGTTCTTC; CDR3: CAISRVAGGYNEQFF
D: -; size: -; V: TRBV5-6; length: 15; J: TRBJ1-1; DNA: TGTGCCAGCAGCTTGTTATCTGGACAATTCACTGAAGCTTTCTTT; CDR3: CASSLLSGQFTEAFF
D: TRBD1; size: -; V: TRBV6-1; length: 16; J: TRBJ1-2; DNA: TGTGCCAGCAGTGAATATGGGGAGCCAGGGGGTTCTGGCTACACCTTC; CDR3: CASSEYGEPGGSGYTF
D: -; size: -; V: TRBV6-1; length: 14; J: TRBJ2-7; DNA: TGTGCCAGCAGTGAAGGGGGCAGGAGCTACGAGCAGTACTTC; CDR3: CASSEGGRSYEQYF
D: -; size: -; V: TRBV28; length: 11; J: TRBJ2-1; DNA: TGTGCCAGCACCGGGGGGCGTGAGCAGTTCTTC; CDR3: CASTGGREQFF
D: -; size: -; V: TRBV9; length: 13; J: TRBJ1-1; DNA: TGTGCCAGCAGCGTAGCTCCGAACACTGAAGCTTTCTTT; CDR3: CASSVAPNTEAFF
D: -; size: once; V: TRBV4-1; length: 14; J: TRBJ2-1; DNA: TGCGCCAGCAGCCTGACGCACCCCCCAGGTGAGCAGTTCTTC; CDR3: CASSLTHPPGEQFF
D: -; size: few; V: TRBV19; length: 14; J: TRBJ1-4; DNA: TGTGCCAGTAGTACAGGGGTTGACGATGAAAAACTGTTTTTT; CDR3: CASSTGVDDEKLFF
D: -; size: -; V: TRBV6-5; length: 11; J: TRBJ2-6; DNA: TGTGCCGCGACGAGCGGTGGCGTCCTGACTTTC; CDR3: CAATSGGVLTF
D: TRBD2; size: -; V: TRBV28; length: 16; J: TRBJ2-2; DNA: TGTGCCAGCAGTCCCCCGTGGTTAGCGGGCACCGGGGAGCTGTTTTTT; CDR3: CASSPPWLAGTGELFF
D: TRBD2; size: -; V: TRBV28; length: 17; J: TRBJ2-2; DNA: TGTGCCAGCAGTCCCGGGGGACTAGCCCCCTTCGGCGGGGAGCTGTTTTTT; CDR3: CASSPGGLAPFGGELFF
D: TRBD1; size: -; V: TRBV6-5; length: 14; J: TRBJ1-1; DNA: TGTGCCAGCAGACTTCAGGGGGGGAACACTGAAGCTTTCTTT; CDR3: CASRLQGGNTEAFF
D: -; size: -; V: TRBV7-3; length: 14; J: TRBJ1-1; DNA: TGTGCCAGCAGCTTAAATGCCGGGGACACTGAAGCTTTCTTT; CDR3: CASSLNAGDTEAFF
D: -; size: -; V: TRBV9; length: 14; J: TRBJ1-1; DNA: TGTGCCAGCAGCCCCGACAGTGGGGACACTGAAGCTTTCTTT; CDR3: CASSPDSGDTEAFF
D: TRBD1; size: -; V: TRBV10-1; length: 15; J: TRBJ1-1; DNA: TGCGCCAGCAGGGGTAGTACAGGGGAGGACACTGAAGCTTTCTTT; CDR3: CASRGSTGEDTEAFF
D: TRBD2; size: -; V: TRBV13; length: 20; J: TRBJ2-2; DNA: TGTGCCAGCAGCTTAGGACCTGGACTAGCGGAAAACATGAACACCGGGGAGCTGTTTTTT; CDR3: CASSLGPGLAENMNTGELFF
D: TRBD1; size: once; V: TRBV19; length: 19; J: TRBJ1-5; DNA: TGTGCCAGTAGGGCTTCCCTCGGGACAGGGTCCATTAGCAATCAGCCCCAGCATTTT; CDR3: CASRASLGTGSISNQPQHF